The clone carrying this T cell receptor beta chain was detected only a few times. Its antigen remains unidentified. Full-length variable regions came from constant-region reverse primers plus semi-nested Nested Universal Primer A PCR. TCRdb reprocessed the 5' RACE reads via MiXCR and lists one record per CDR3 protein. The sample has approximately 40,000 distinct CDR3 sequences; around 28% are singletons. V dropped 7 bases and J dropped 0; count of bases not matched to a gene: 11. There are 15 residues in the CDR3. Per germline, CDR1 DFQATT and CDR2 SNEGSKA (reference sequence). Study-wide results and limits: The larger cohort examined one V-J beta rearrangement, not whole repertoires.

This receptor was identified in a female donor with breast cancer. The J gene is TRBJ2-7, the V gene TRBV20-1, with 8 bases aligning to TRBD2. The sample consisted of tumor-infiltrating memory CD4+ T cells sorted from the breast tumor. Subset described: memory CD4+ T cells, CD4+CD45RO+CD25-. The CDR3 is CSVAGGPNLSYEQYF. The CDR3 nucleotides are TGCAGTGTCGCGGGAGGACCAAATCTCTCCTACGAGCAGTACTTC.